The 24 T cell receptor beta chains listed next were all sequenced from one sample in a study of glioma-infiltrating T cells. The iRepertoire nested amplicon-rescue multiplex PCR amplified TCR alpha and beta CDR3s from RNA. MiXCR was run by TCRdb on the multiplex PCR reads, yielding one entry per CDR3 protein. This sample carries approximately 110,000 distinct CDR3 sequences, around 23% of them seen once, and the ten largest clones take about 16%. The sample was glioma tissue, nonneoplastic brain tissue, or PBMCs (not recorded which). The receptors stem from a human donor with low-grade glioma or glioblastoma, undergoing nonglioma brain surgery, or in good health (not recorded which).

The J gene is TRBJ2-7, the V gene TRBV25-1; 8 bases are shared with TRBD1. This CDR3 is 13 amino acids long. Germline V gene sequence: CDR1 MGHDK, CDR2 SYGVNS. With 9 bases clipped from V and 3 bases from J, the junction kept 7 bases outside the gene matches. CDR3 DNA sequence: TGTGCCAGGGGACAGGAGGACGACTACGAGCAGTACTTC. Translation: CARGQEDDYEQYF.

This clonotype was seen ten or more times. The chain carries TRBV6-1 and TRBJ2-1; TRBD2 agrees at 11 bases. The CDR3 runs 15 residues. The V and J ends lost 5 bases and 7 bases, in that order; junction bases with no gene match: 7. Germline lookup yields CDR1 MNHNS and CDR2 SASEGT. The CDR3 DNA follows: TGTGCCAGCAGTACGACTAGCGGGAACTCAAATGAGCAGTTCTTC. It is translated as CASSTTSGNSNEQFF.

On this clonotype itself: The junction does not match germline at one end; this may be a read error. The rearrangement links TRBV28 to TRBJ2-7, with no clear D. The CDR3 spans 13 residues. Germline CDR1 is MDHEN and CDR2 is SYDVKM. DNA for the CDR3: TGTGCCAGCAGTCTCCGATACTTCTACGAGCGGTACTTC. It encodes CASSLRYFYERYF.

This clonotype has a count of ten or more. This chain connects TRBV6-1 to TRBJ1-1; tentatively, D is TRBD1 (6 bases). Trimming stripped 6 bases from V and 2 bases from J, with 13 bases between. CDR1 is MNHNS and CDR2 is SASEGT in the germline V gene. The CDR3 is 14 residues long. CDR3 region: CASSLPTGNTEAFF. CDR3 sequence (DNA): TGTGCCAGCAGCCTCCCGACAGGTAACACTGAAGCTTTCTTT.

In regard to this clonotype: Just one base apart from a much larger clone, this may be a read error. The CDR3 ends on some other residue instead of the conserved phenylalanine or tryptophan, so this is likely a read error. V gene TRBV20-1 combines with J gene TRBJ1-6, with 7 bases fitting TRBD1. This CDR3 is built from 14 residues. V lost 0 bases to trimming and J lost 7 bases; unmatched junction nucleotides: 3. Looked up from germline, CDR1 is DFQATT and CDR2 is SNEGSKA (reference sequence). The CDR3 sequence is CSARDPGQNSPLHL. Here the CDR3 DNA reads TGCAGTGCTAGAGACCCGGGACAGAATTCACCCCTCCACCTT.

This clonotype has ten or more counts. The chain carries TRBV6-1 and TRBJ2-5; 15 bases agree with TRBD2. V lost 8 bases and J lost 5; bases outside the gene matches: 0. Germline V lookup: CDR1 MNHNS, CDR2 SASEGT. This CDR3 region has 13 residues. The CDR3, as DNA: TGTGCCAGCGGACTAGCGGGAGGGGAGACCCAGTACTTC. Translation: CASGLAGGETQYF.

This clonotype was recorded at least ten times. The rearrangement joins TRBV7-2 to TRBJ2-1; 7 positions match TRBD2. Trimming at V came to 6 bases and at J to 7 bases, leaving 9 bases not matched to a gene. The CDR3 runs 14 residues. CDR1 is SGHTA, CDR2 FQGNSA, per germline. The CDR3 region is CASSWTSLKNEQFF. CDR3 in DNA: TGTGCCAGCAGTTGGACTAGTTTGAAAAATGAGCAGTTCTTC.

This clonotype was counted only a few times. V is TRBV5-1 and J is TRBJ2-7, with D possibly being TRBD1 or TRBD2 (5 bases each). There are 15 residues in the CDR3. V dropped 4 bases and J dropped 8 bases, with 22 bases sitting between them. From germline, CDR1 is SGHRS and CDR2 YFSETQ. CDR3 region: CASSNPGRGPTKQYF. CDR3 sequence (DNA): TGCGCCAGCAGCAACCCGGGACGCGGTCCTACGAAGCAGTACTTC.

Turning to this clonotype: At one end the junction does not follow the germline gene, possibly because of a read error. The rearrangement uses TRBV5-1 and TRBJ2-3, with 11 bases matching TRBD2. The CDR3 length is 16 residues. Looked up from germline, CDR1 is SGHRS and CDR2 is YFSETQ. The CDR3 here is CASSLDTSGSPDTKYF. In DNA, the CDR3 is TGCGCCAGCAGCTTGGATACTAGCGGGAGTCCAGATACGAAGTATTTT.

Remarks on this clonotype: A read error may be the cause here, since a much bigger clone is one base away. V usage is TRBV4-1 and J usage is TRBJ2-5; D not resolved. This CDR3 is 13 amino acids long. Germline CDR1 reads MGHRA; CDR2 reads YSYEKL. CDR3 in amino acids: CASSQDRSQTQYF. CDR3 in DNA: TGTGCCAGCAGCCAAGATCGGTCGCAGACCCAGTACTTC.

This clonotype came up many times. The gene calls are TRBV20-1 and TRBJ1-5; D uncertain. This CDR3 is 14 amino acids long. V lost 0 bases to trimming and J lost 10 bases, with 16 bases between them. Germline V gives CDR1 DFQATT, CDR2 SNEGSKA (reference sequence). The CDR3 DNA reads as TGCAGTGCTAGAGATCGGACGCCCCTACAACCCCAGCATTTT. Its protein product is CSARDRTPLQPQHF.

The rearrangement links TRBV12-3 or TRBV12-4 to TRBJ2-3; the D gene is possibly TRBD2 (5 bases). V shed 1 base and J shed 6 bases, with 11 bases lying between them. This CDR3 is built from 14 residues. In DNA, the CDR3 is TGTGCCAGCAGTTTAGGGACTCCATCTGATACGCAGTATTTT. Translated, it gives CASSLGTPSDTQYF.

This clonotype was recorded a few times. The chain recombines TRBV7-3 with TRBJ1-4; D unresolved. This CDR3 comprises 15 residues. With 5 bases removed from V and 7 bases from J, the gap between germline ends came to 17 bases. Germline V gene data show CDR1 as SGHTA and CDR2 as FQGTGA. The CDR3 spells CASSARAGVGEKLFF. The CDR3 DNA sequence: TGTGCCAGCAGCGCCCGAGCGGGAGTGGGTGAAAAACTGTTTTTT.

Only a few counts were recorded for this clonotype. A much larger clone is a single base away; this may be a read error. The genes are TRBV19 and TRBJ2-1; 7 bases match TRBD2. The CDR3 extends over 16 amino acids. CDR1 is LNHDA and CDR2 is SQIVND in the germline V gene (reference sequence). V shed 3 bases, J shed 7 bases, and the junction held 12 bases outside the gene matches. In DNA, the CDR3 is TGTGCCAGTAGTATGGTGAGAGGGAGGGCCGGGAATGAGCAGTTCTTC. Protein sequence: CASSMVRGRAGNEQFF.

With respect to this clonotype: Since a much larger clone is just one base distant, this may be a read error. The gene calls are TRBV19 and TRBJ2-1; D unclear. Trimming took 1 base from V and 6 from J, leaving 7 bases between them. Per the germline V gene, CDR1 is LNHDA and CDR2 is SQIVND (reference sequence). The CDR3 is 13 residues long. Written as DNA, the CDR3 is TGTGCCAGTAGTATAGTTGCAGGCAATGAGCAGTTCTTC. Translation: CASSIVAGNEQFF.

Remarks on this clonotype: With a much larger clone just one base away, this may be a read error. This sequence joins TRBV10-3 and TRBJ1-5, with a tentative D call TRBD1 (5 bases). The CDR3 sequence is 16 residues long. Germline V lookup: CDR1 ENHRY, CDR2 SYGVKD. As DNA, the CDR3 is TGTGCCATCAGCCCCCGACAGCCTGTTAGCACTCAGCCCCAGCATTTT. This codes for CAISPRQPVSTQPQHF.

Of note for this clonotype: This could be a read error, since a much larger clone is one nucleotide away. The chain links TRBV6-1 to TRBJ1-4; D remains unclear. The V end lost 10 bases, the J end lost 5 bases, and 11 bases lay between the germline ends. This CDR3 is 12 amino acids long. Germline-derived CDR1 and CDR2 are MNHNS and SASEGT. The CDR3 reads CATVERNEKLFF. DNA of the CDR3: TGTGCCACCGTGGAAAGGAATGAAAAACTGTTTTTT.

This chain uses TRBV12-3 or TRBV12-4 with TRBJ2-3, with unresolved D. CDR3 length equals 14 residues. V lost 2 bases and J lost 0, with 6 bases in between. CDR3 amino acids: CASSLFSSTDTQYF. In DNA, the CDR3 is TGTGCCAGCAGTTTATTCAGTAGCACAGATACGCAGTATTTT.

This clonotype came up many times. The V and J genes are TRBV6-1 and TRBJ2-1; 9 positions agree with TRBD2. The germline gives CDR1 MNHNS, CDR2 SASEGT. Losses at the gene ends were 7 bases for V and 8 bases for J; bases not matched to a gene: 6. The CDR3 has 13 residues. The CDR3 nucleotides read TGTGCCAGCATGGCTAGCGGGAAGTATGAGCAGTTCTTC. This gives the protein CASMASGKYEQFF.

This clonotype appeared a few times. CDR3 coding DNA: TGTGCCAGCCGCCCAGCGGGAGATCACGAGCAGTACTTC. Translation gives CASRPAGDHEQYF. V usage is TRBV7-9 and J usage is TRBJ2-7; 8 positions match TRBD2. V shed 8 bases and J 5 bases; nucleotides not matched to a gene: 8. Germline CDR1 SEHNR, CDR2 FQNEAQ (reference sequence). The CDR3 spans 13 residues.

In its sample, this clonotype was seen a few times. The rearrangement uses TRBV12-3 or TRBV12-4 and TRBJ2-2; perhaps TRBD2 as D (5 bases). This CDR3 has 15 residues. V dropped 3 bases and J dropped 7 bases, with 15 bases sitting between them. CDR3 nucleotide sequence: TGTGCCAGCAGTTTTTTCGGGAACGTCGGCGGGGAGCTGTTTTTT. This encodes CASSFFGNVGGELFF.

This clonotype was seen at least ten times. The chain combines TRBV28 with TRBJ2-5; D unclear. Germline values: CDR1 MDHEN, CDR2 SYDVKM. This CDR3 is 16 amino acids long. Trimming pared 5 bases from V and 2 bases from J, leaving 18 bases between. The CDR3 DNA follows: TGTGCCAGCAGTCCCCCCCGGACGGCCTGGCAAGAGACCCAGTACTTC. Its translation is CASSPPRTAWQETQYF.

On this clonotype: A much bigger clone sits one base away, suggesting this may be a read error. This chain uses TRBV10-3 with TRBJ2-3; 8 nucleotides agree with TRBD1. Germline loops: CDR1 ENHRY, CDR2 SYGVKD. The length of the CDR3 is 14 residues. For the CDR3, the DNA is TGTGCCATCAGTGATGGGACAGGCCCAGATACGCATTATTTT. It specifies CAISDGTGPDTHYF.

Notes on this clonotype: A read error may explain this, as a much larger clone is one base away. The chain couples TRBV3-1 to TRBJ2-3; the match to TRBD2 covers 8 bases. Germline loops: CDR1 LGHDT, CDR2 YNNKEL (reference sequence). The CDR3 contains 16 residues. V shed 2 bases, J shed 4 bases, and the junction held 8 bases outside the gene matches. The CDR3 DNA reads TGTGCCAGCAGCCAACATAGTAGCGGGAAGTCAGATACGCAGTATTTT. Its protein is CASSQHSSGKSDTQYF.